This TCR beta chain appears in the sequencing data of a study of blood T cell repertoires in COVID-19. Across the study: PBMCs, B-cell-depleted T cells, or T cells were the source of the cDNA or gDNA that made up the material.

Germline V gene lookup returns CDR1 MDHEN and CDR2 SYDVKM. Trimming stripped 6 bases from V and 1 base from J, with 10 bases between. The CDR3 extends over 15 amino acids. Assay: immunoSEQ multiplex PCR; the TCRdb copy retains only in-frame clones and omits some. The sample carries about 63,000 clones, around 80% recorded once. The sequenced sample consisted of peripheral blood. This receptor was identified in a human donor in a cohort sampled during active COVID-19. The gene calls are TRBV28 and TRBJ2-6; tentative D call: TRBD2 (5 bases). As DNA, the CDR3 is TGTGCCAGCAGCCTCTCGGGGTCTGGGGCCAACGTCCTGACTTTC. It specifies CASSLSGSGANVLTF.